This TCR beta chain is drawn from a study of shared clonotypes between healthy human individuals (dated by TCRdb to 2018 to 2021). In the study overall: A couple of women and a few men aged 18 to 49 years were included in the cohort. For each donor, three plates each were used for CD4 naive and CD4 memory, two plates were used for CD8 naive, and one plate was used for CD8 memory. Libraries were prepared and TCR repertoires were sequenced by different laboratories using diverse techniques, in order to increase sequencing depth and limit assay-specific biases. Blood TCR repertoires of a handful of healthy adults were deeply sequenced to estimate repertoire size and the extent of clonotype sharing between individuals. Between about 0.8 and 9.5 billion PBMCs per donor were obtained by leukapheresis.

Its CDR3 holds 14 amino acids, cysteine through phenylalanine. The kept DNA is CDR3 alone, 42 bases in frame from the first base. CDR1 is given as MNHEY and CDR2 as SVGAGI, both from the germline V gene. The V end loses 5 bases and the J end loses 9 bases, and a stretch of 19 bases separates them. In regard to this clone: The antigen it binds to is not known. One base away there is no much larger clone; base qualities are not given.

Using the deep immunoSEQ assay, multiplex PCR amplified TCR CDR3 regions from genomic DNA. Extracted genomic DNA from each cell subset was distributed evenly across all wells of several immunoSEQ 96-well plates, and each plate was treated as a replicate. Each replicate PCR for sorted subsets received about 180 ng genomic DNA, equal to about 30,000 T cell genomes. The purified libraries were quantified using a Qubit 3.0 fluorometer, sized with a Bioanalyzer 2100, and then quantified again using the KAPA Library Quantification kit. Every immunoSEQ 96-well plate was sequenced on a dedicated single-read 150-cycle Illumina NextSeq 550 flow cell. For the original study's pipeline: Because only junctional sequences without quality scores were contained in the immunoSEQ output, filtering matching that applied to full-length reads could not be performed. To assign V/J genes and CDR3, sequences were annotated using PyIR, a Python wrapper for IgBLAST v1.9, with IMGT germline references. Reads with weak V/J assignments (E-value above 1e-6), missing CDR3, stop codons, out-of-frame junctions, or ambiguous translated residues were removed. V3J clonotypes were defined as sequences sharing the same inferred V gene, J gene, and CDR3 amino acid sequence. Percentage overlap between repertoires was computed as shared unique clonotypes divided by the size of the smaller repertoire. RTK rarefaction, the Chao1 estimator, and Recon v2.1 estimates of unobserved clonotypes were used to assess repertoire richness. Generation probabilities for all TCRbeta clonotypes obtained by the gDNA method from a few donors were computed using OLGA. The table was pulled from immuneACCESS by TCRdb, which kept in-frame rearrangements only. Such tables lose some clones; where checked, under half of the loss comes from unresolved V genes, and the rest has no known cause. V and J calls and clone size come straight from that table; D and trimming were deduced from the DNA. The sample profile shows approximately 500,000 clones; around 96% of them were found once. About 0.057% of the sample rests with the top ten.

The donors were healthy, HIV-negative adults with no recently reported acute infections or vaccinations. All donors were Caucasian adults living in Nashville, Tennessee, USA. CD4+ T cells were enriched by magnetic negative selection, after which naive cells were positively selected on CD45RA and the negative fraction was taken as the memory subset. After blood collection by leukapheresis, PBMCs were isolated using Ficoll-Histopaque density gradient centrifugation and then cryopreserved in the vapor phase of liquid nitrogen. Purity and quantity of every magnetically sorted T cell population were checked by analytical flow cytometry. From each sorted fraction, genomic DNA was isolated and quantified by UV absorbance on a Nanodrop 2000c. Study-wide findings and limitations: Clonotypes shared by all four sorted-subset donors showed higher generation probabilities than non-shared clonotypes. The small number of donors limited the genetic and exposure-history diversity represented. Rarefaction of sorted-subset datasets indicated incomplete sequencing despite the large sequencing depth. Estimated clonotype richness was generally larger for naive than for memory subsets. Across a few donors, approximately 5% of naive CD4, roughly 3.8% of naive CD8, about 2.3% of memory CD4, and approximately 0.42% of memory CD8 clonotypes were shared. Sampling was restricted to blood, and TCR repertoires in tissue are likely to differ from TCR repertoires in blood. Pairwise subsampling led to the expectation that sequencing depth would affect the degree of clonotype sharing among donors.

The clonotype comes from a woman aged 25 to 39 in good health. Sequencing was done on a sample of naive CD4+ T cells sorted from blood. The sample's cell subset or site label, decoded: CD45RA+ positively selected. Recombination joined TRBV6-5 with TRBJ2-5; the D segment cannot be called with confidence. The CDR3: CASSPQQSMIAQYF. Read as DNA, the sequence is TGTGCCAGCAGTCCACAGCAGTCCATGATTGCCCAGTACTTC.